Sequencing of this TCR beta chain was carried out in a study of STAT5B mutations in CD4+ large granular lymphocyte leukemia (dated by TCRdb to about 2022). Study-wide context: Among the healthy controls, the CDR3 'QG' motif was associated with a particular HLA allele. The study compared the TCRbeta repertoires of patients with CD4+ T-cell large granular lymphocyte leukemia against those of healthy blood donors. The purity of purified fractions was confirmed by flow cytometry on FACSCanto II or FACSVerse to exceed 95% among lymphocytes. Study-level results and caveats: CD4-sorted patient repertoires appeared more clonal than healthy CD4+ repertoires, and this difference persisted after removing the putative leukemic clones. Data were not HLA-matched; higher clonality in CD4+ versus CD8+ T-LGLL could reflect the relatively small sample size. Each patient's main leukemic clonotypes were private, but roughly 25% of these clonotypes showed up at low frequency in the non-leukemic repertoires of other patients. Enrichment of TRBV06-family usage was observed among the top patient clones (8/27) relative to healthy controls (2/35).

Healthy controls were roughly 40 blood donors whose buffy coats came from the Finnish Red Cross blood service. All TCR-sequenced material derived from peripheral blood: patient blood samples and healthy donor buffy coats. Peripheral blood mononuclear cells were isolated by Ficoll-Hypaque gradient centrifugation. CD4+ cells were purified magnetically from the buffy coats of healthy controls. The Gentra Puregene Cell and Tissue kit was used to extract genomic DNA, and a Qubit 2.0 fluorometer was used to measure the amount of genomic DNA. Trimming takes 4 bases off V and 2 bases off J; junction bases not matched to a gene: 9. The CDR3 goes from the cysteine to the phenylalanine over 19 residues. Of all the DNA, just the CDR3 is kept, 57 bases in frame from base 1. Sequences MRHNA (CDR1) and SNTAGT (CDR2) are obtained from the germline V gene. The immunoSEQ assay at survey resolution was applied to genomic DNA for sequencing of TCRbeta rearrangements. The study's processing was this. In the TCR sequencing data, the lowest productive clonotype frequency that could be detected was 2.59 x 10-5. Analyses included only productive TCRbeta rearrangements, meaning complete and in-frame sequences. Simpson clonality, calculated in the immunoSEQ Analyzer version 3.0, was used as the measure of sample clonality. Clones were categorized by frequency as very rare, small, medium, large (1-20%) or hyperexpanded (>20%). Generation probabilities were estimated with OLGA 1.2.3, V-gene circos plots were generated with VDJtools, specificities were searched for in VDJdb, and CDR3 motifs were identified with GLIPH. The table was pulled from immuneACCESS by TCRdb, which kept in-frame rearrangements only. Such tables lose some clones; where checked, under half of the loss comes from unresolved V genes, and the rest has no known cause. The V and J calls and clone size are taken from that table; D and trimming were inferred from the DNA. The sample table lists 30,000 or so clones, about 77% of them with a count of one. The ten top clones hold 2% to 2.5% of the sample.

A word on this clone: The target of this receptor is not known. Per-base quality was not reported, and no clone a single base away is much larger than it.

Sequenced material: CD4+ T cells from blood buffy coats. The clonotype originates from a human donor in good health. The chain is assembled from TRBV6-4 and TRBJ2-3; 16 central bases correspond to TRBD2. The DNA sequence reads TGTGCCAGCAGTGTAGTGTCTGGGACTAGCGGGGGGGACACAGATACGCAGTATTTT. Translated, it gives CASSVVSGTSGGDTDTQYF.